This T cell receptor (beta chain) was obtained from a study of blood T cell repertoires in COVID-19. Produced via immunoSEQ multiplex PCR; TCRdb's table is partial and in-frame only. The sample carries 200,000 to 250,000 clones, about 85% recorded once. This CDR3 has 15 residues. In germline, CDR1 is MDHEN, CDR2 SYDVKM. Deletions cut 3 bases from V and 7 bases from J, with 18 bases between. The chain joins TRBV28 to TRBJ1-1; D is ambiguous. This clonotype was obtained from a man under 40 who had recovered from COVID-19. The sample taken for sequencing was PBMCs or T cells enriched from blood (not recorded which). In nucleotides, the CDR3 is TGTGCCAGCAGTTTGAGCATGCCGTCCGGGGATGAAGCTTTCTTT. It yields the protein CASSLSMPSGDEAFF.